This T cell receptor beta chain came from a study of T cell responses to AZD1222 COVID-19 vaccine. Sequencing was performed with immunoSEQ multiplex PCR; in TCRdb, only in-frame clones are kept and a portion is missing. The top ten hold 14% to 15% of the sample, which has tens of thousands of clones, 80% to 90% seen once. Study outcomes and limitations: Baseline testing showed seropositivity in only a handful of AZD1222 recipients. Females made up more of the donors, who were largely white British, and clonal diversity may have come out too low. With two AZD1222 doses given, Spike-specific TCR breadth and depth both rose.

To note about this clone: Antigen unknown.

The CDR3 consists of 15 residues. Germline loops: CDR1 KGHDR, CDR2 SFDVKD. The V and J ends lost 3 bases and 6 bases, in that order; junction bases with no gene match: 6. The sequenced sample was peripheral blood, obtained on day 0 of AZD1222 vaccination. This receptor was identified in an adult in good health. The chain has TRBV24-1 and TRBJ2-1, with TRBD2 matching 8 bases. CDR3 sequence reads: CATSDLGTSGNEQFF. DNA of the CDR3: TGTGCCACCAGTGATCTCGGGACTAGTGGCAATGAGCAGTTCTTC.